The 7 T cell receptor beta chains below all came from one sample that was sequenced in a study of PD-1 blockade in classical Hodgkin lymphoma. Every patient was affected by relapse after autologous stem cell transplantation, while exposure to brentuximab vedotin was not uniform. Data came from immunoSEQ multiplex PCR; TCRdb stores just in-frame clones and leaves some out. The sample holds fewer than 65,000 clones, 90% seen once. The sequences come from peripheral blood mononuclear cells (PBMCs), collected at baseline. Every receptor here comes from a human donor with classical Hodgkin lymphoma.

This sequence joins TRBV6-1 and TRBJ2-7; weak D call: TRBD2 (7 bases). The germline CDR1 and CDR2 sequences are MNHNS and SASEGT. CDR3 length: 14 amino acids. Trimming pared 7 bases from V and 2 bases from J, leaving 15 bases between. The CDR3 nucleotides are TGTGCCAGCAAGTTGGGGGGGCGAACCTACGAGCAGTACTTC. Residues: CASKLGGRTYEQYF.

The CDR3 here is CASSETAFPGTDRNEQFF. The CDR3 DNA sequence: TGCGCCAGCAGTGAAACCGCCTTTCCCGGGACAGACCGCAATGAGCAGTTCTTC. The chain is built from TRBV10-2 and TRBJ2-1; 7 bases fit TRBD1. Trimming took 3 bases from V and 6 from J; bases not matched to a gene: 17. CDR3 length: 18 amino acids. Germline V lookup: CDR1 WSHSY, CDR2 SAAADI.

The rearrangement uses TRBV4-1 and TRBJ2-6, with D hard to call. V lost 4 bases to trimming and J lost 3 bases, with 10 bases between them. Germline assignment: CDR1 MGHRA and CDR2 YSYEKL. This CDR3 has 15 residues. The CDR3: CASSLNPSGANVLTF. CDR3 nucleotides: TGCGCCAGCAGCCTGAACCCCAGTGGGGCCAACGTCCTGACTTTC.

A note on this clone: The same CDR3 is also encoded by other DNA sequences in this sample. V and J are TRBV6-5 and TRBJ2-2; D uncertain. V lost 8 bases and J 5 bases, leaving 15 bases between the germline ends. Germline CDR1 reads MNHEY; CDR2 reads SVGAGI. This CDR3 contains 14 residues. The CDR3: CASERALGTGELFF. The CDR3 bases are TGTGCCAGCGAAAGGGCGCTGGGAACCGGGGAGCTGTTTTTT.

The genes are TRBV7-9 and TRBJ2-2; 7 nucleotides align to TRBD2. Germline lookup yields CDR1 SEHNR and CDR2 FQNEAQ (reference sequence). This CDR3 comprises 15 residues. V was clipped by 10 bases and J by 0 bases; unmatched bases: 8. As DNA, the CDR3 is TGTGCCACCGCTCCTAGCGGAGCGAACACCGGGGAGCTGTTTTTT. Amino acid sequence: CATAPSGANTGELFF.

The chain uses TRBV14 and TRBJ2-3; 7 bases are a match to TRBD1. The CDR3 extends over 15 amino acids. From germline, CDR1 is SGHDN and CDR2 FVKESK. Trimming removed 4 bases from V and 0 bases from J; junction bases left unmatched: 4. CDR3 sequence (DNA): TGTGCCAGCAGCCGACAGGGTAAAAGCACAGATACGCAGTATTTT. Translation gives CASSRQGKSTDTQYF.

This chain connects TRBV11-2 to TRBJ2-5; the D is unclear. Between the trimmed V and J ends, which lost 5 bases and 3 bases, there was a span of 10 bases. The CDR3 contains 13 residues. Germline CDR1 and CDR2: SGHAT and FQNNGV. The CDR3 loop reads CASSMGGKETQYF. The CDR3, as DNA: TGTGCCAGCAGCATGGGTGGAAAAGAGACCCAGTACTTC.